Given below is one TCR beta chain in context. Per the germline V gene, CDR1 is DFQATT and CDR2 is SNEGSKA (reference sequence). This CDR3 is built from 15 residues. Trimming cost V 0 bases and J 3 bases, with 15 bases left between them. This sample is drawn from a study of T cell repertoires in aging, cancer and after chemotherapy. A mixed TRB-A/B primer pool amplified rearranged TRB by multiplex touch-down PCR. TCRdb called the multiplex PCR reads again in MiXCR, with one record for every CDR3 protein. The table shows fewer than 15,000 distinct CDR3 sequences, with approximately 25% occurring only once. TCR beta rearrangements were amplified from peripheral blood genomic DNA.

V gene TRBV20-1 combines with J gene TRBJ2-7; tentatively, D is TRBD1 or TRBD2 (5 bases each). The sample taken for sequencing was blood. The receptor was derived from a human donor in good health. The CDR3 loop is CSARDRGDPFYEQYF. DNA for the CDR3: TGCAGTGCTAGAGATCGTGGGGACCCATTCTACGAGCAGTACTTC.